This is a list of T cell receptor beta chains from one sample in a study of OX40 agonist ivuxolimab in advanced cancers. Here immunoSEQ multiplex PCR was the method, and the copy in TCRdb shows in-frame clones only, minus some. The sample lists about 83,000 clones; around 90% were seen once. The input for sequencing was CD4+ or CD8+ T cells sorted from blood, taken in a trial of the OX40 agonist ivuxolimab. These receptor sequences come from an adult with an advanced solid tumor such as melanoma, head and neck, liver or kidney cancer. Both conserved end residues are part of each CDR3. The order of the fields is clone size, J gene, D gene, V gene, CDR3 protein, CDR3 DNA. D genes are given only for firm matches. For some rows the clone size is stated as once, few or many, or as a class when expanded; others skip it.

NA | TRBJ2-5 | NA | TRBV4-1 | CASSQAAQETQYF | TGCGCCAGCAGCCAGGCAGCGCAGGAGACCCAGTACTTC
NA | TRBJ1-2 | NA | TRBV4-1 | CASSQEEASTSGYGYTF | TGCGCCAGCAGCCAAGAGGAGGCCTCCACCTCGGGCTATGGCTACACCTTC
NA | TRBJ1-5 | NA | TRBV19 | CASRPAWGRTGQPQHF | TGTGCCAGTCGGCCTGCCTGGGGGCGGACCGGTCAGCCCCAGCATTTT
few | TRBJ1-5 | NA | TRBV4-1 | CASSQRAGGNQPQHF | TGCGCCAGCAGCCAAAGGGCGGGAGGCAATCAGCCCCAGCATTTT
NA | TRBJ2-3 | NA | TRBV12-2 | CASRAPPHTQYF | TGTGCAAGTCGGGCCCCCCCCCATACGCAGTATTTT
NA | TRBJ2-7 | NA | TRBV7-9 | CASSLGMSLSLPNEQYF | TGTGCCAGCAGCTTGGGTATGTCGCTTAGCCTTCCTAACGAGCAGTACTTC
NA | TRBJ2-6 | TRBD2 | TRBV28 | CASRSTGGTGANVLTF | TGTGCCAGCAGGTCGACGGGGGGGACTGGGGCCAACGTCCTGACTTTC
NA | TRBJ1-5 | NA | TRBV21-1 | CASSKGGDSDSPPSGPQHF | TGTGCCAGCAGCAAGGGGGGCGATTCGGACAGCCCCCCTTCGGGGCCCCAGCATTTT
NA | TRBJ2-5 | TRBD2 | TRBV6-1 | CASSGRLAGGSRRGETQYF | TGTGCCAGCAGTGGGCGGCTAGCGGGAGGTTCCCGCCGGGGAGAGACCCAGTACTTC
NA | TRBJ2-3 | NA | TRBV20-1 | CSAQVADTQYF | TGCAGTGCCCAAGTCGCAGATACGCAGTATTTT
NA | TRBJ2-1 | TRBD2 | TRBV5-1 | CASSLWPSGLAGGSSYNEQFF | TGCGCCAGCAGCTTGTGGCCCTCGGGACTAGCGGGAGGGAGCTCCTACAATGAGCAGTTCTTC
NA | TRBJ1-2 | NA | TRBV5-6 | CASSNEDYGYTF | TGTGCCAGCAGTAACGAGGACTATGGCTACACCTTC